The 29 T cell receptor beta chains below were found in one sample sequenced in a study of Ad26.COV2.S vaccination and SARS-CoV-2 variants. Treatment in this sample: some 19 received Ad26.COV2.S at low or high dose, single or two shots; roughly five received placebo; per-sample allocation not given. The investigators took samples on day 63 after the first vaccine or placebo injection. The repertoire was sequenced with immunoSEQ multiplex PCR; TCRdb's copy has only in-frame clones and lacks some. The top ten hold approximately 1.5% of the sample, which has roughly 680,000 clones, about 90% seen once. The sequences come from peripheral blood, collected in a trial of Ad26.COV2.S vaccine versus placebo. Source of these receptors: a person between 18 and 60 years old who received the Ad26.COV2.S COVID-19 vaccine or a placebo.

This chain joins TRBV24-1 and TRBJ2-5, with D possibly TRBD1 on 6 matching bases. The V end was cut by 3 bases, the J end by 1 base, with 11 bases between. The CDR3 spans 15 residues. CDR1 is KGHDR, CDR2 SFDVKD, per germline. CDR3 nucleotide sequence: TGTGCCACCAGTGATCCCGACAGGTTCCAAGAGACCCAGTACTTC. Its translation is CATSDPDRFQETQYF.

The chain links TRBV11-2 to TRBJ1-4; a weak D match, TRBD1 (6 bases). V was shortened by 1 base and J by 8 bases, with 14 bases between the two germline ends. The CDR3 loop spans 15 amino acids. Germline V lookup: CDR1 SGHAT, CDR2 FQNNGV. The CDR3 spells CASSLGGGPSEKLFF. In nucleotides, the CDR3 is TGTGCCAGCAGCTTAGGGGGGGGGCCGTCCGAAAAACTGTTTTTT.

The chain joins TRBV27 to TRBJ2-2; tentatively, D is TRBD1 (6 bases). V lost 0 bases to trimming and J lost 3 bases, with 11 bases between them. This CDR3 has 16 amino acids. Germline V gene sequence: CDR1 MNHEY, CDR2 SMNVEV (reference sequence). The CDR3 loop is CASSLSQGSDTGELFF. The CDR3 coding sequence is TGTGCCAGCAGTTTATCCCAGGGGTCCGACACCGGGGAGCTGTTTTTT.

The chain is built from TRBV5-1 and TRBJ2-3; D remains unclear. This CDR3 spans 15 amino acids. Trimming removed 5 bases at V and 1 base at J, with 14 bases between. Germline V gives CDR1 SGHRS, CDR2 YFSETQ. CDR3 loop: CASSPTGLGTDTQYF. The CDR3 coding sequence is TGCGCCAGCAGTCCGACGGGCCTTGGCACAGATACGCAGTATTTT.

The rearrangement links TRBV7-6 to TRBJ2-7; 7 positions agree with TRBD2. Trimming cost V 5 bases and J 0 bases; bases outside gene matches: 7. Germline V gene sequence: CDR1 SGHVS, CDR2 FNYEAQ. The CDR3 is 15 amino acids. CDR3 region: CASSPLGGTSYEQYF. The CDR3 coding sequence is TGTGCCAGCAGCCCTCTCGGGGGGACCTCCTACGAGCAGTACTTC.

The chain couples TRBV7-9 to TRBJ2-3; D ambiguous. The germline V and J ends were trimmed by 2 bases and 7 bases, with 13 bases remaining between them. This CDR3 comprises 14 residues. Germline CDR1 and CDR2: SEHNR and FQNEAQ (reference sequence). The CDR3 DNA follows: TGTGCCAGCAGCTTATTCGATGGGCCATATACGCAGTATTTT. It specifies CASSLFDGPYTQYF.

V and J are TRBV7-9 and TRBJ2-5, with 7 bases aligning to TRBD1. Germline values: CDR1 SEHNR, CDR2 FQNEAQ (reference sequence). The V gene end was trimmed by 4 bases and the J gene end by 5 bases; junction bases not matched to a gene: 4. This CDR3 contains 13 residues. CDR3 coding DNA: TGTGCCAGCAGCTCCAGGGGGTCGGAGACCCAGTACTTC. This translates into CASSSRGSETQYF.

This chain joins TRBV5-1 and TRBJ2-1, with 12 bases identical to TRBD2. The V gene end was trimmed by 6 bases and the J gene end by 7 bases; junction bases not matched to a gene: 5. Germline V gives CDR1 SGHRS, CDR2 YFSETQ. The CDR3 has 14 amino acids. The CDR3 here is CASTDLAGGNEQFF. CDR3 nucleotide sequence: TGCGCCAGCACCGACCTAGCGGGGGGGAATGAGCAGTTCTTC.

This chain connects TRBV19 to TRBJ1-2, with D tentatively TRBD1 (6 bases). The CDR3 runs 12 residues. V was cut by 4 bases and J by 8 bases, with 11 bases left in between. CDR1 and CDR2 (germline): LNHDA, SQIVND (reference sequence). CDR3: CASSSYRDGYTF. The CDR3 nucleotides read TGTGCCAGTAGTAGCTACAGGGACGGCTACACCTTC.

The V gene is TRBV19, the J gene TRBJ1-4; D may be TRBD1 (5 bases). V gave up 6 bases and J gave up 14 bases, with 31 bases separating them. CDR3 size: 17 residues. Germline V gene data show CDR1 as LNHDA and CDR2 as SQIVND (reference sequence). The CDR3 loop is CASSPSPDGTWGEVLFF. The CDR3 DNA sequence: TGTGCCAGTAGCCCTAGCCCGGACGGAACCTGGGGCGAAGTGCTGTTTTTT.

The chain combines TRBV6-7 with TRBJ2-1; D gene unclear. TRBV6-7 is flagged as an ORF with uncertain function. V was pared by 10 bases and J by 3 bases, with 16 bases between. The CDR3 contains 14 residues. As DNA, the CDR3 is TGTGCCACCATACTACCCCTCCTCTACAATGAGCAGTTCTTC. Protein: CATILPLLYNEQFF.

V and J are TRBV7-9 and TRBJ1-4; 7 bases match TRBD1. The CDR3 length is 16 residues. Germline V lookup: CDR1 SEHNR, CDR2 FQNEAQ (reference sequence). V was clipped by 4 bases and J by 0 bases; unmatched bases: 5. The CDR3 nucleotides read TGTGCCAGCAGCTCACGGGACAGCGCAACTAATGAAAAACTGTTTTTT. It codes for CASSSRDSATNEKLFF. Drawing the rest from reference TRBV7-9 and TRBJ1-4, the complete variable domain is DTGVSQNPRHKITKRGQNVTFRCDPISEHNRLYWYRQTLGQGPEFLTYFQNEAQLEKSRLLSDRFSAERPKGSFSTLEIQRTEQGDSAMYLCASSSRDSATNEKLFFGSGTQLSVL.

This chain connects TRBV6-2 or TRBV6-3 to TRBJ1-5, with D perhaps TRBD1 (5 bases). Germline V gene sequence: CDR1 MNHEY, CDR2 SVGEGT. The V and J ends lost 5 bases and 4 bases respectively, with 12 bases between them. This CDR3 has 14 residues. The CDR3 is CASSHGGLNQPQHF. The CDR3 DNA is TGTGCCAGCAGTCATGGGGGACTGAATCAGCCCCAGCATTTT.

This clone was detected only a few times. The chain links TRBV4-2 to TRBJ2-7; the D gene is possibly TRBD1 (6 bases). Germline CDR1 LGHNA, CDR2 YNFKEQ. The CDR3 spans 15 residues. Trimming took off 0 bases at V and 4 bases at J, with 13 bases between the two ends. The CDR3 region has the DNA TGTGCCAGCAGCCAAGATGGGGGCAGGCCGTACGAGCAGTACTTC. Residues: CASSQDGGRPYEQYF.

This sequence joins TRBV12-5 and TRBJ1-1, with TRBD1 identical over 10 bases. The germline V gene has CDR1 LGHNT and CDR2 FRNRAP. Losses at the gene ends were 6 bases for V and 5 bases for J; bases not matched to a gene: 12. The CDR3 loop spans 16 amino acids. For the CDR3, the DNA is TGTGCTAGTGGCGATGCGACAGGGGGCAGGAGTACTGAAGCTTTCTTT. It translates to CASGDATGGRSTEAFF.

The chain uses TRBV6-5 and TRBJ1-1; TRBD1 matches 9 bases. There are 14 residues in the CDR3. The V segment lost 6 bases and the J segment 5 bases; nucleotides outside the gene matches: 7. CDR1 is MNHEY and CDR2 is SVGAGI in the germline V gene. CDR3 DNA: TGTGCCAGCAGACACCGGGACAGGGATACTGAAGCTTTCTTT. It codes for CASRHRDRDTEAFF.

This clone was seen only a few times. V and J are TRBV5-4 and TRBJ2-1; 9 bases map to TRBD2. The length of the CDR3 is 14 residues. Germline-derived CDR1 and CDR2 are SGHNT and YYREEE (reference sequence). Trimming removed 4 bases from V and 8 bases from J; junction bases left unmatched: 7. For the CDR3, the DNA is TGTGCCAGCAGCCCGGGGACTAGCCCTCATGAGCAGTTCTTC. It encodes CASSPGTSPHEQFF.

CDR3: CASSARDERDQYF. For the CDR3, the DNA is TGTGCCAGCAGCGCCCGGGACGAACGGGATCAGTACTTC. The chain has TRBV7-9 and TRBJ2-4; D may correspond to TRBD1 or TRBD2 (5 bases each). This CDR3 is built from 13 residues. Trimming took off 5 bases at V and 12 bases at J, with 17 bases between the two ends. From germline, CDR1 is SEHNR and CDR2 FQNEAQ (reference sequence).

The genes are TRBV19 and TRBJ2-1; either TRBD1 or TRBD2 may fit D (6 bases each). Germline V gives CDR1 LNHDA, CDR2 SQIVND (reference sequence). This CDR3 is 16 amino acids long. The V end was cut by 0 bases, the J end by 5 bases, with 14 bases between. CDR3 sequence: CASSIDTGAPHNEQFF. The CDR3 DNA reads TGTGCCAGTAGTATAGATACGGGGGCCCCGCACAATGAGCAGTTCTTC.

CDR3 loop: CASSWDRNTEAFF. The CDR3 region has the DNA TGCGCCAGCAGCTGGGACAGGAACACTGAAGCTTTCTTT. The gene calls are TRBV5-1 and TRBJ1-1; the match to TRBD1 covers 7 bases. The germline V gene encodes CDR1 SGHRS and CDR2 YFSETQ. Trimming cost V 3 bases and J 1 base; bases outside gene matches: 0. CDR3 length equals 13 residues.

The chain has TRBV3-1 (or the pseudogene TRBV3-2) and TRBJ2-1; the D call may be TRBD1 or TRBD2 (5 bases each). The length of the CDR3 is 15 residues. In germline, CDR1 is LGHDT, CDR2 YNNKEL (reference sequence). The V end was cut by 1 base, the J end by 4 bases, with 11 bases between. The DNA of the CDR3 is TGTGCCAGCAGCCAAGGGGGGTCTCGTTACAATGAGCAGTTCTTC. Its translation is CASSQGGSRYNEQFF.

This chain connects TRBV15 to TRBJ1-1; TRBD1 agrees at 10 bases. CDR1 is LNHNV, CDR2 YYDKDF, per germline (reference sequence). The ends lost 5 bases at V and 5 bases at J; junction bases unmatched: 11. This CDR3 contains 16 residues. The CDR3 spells CATSLSGTGVRTEAFF. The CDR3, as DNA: TGTGCCACCAGCTTGTCCGGGACAGGGGTTCGAACTGAAGCTTTCTTT.

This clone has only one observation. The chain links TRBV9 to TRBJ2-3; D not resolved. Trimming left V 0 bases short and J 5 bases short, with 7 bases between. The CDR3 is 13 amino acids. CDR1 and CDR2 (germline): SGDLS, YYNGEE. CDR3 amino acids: CASSVGRLDTQYF. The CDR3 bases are TGTGCCAGCAGCGTAGGTAGGTTAGATACGCAGTATTTT.

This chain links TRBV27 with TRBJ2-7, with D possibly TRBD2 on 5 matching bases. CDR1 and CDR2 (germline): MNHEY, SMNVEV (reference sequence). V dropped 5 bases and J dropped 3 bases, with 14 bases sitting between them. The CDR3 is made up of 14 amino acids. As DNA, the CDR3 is TGTGCCAGCAGTCCCCGTGTAGGAGGCTACGAGCAGTACTTC. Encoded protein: CASSPRVGGYEQYF.

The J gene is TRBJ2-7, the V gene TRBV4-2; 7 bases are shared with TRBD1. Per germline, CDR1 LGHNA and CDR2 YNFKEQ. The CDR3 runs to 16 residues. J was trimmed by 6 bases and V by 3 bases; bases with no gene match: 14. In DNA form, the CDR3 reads TGTGCCAGCAGCCAGCTAAGGGGGCAGGGATCTGGCGAGCAGTACTTC. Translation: CASSQLRGQGSGEQYF.

CDR3 DNA: TGTGCCAGCTCACCACCTGGGTTTTCAGGCGGGAGCGGGCCAGATACGCAGTATTTT. This sequence encodes CASSPPGFSGGSGPDTQYF. The chain has TRBV18 and TRBJ2-3, with 7 bases that match TRBD2. V was pared by 0 bases and J by 4 bases, with 16 bases of the junction left unmatched. In germline, CDR1 is KGHSH, CDR2 LQKENI. CDR3 length equals 19 residues.

CDR3 amino acids: CASSITGTSGPQETQYF. Written as DNA, the CDR3 is TGTGCCAGCAGCATAACCGGGACTAGCGGGCCCCAAGAGACCCAGTACTTC. The chain uses TRBV11-2 and TRBJ2-5, with TRBD2 matching over 12 bases. The V segment lost 5 bases and the J segment 1 base; nucleotides outside the gene matches: 8. Germline V gives CDR1 SGHAT, CDR2 FQNNGV. The CDR3 runs to 17 residues.

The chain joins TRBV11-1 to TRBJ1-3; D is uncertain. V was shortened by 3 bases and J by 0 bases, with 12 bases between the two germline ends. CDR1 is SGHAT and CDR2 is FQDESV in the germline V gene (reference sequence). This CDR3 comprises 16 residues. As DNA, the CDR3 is TGTGCCAGCAGCTTCTCTCCGGCCAACTCTGGAAACACCATATATTTT. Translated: CASSFSPANSGNTIYF.

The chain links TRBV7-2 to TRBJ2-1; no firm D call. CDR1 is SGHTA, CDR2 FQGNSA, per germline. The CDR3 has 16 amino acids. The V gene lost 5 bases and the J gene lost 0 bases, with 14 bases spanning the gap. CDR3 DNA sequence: TGTGCCAGCAGCCATAGGCGGAAAGCCTCCTACAATGAGCAGTTCTTC. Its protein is CASSHRRKASYNEQFF.